A selection of T cell receptor beta chains follows, all from one sample in a study of cytomegalovirus exposure and HLA in healthy donors. Profiling relied on immunoSEQ multiplex PCR, and the TCRdb table lists in-frame clones only, not all of them. The table records about 130,000 clones, around three quarters of them present only once. The sequenced sample was PBMCs. The origin of the receptors is a middle-aged woman in good health and CMV-seropositive. Both conserved end residues are part of each CDR3. D genes are given only for firm matches. Size is stated for part of the rows, as once, few or many counts, or as a class when the clone is expanded.

clone size | D gene | J gene | V gene | CDR3 protein | CDR3 DNA
once | TRBD1 | TRBJ1-4 | TRBV18 | CASSRQGGEKLFF | TGTGCCAGCTCAAGACAGGGAGGTGAAAAACTGTTTTTT
few | - | TRBJ2-5 | TRBV2 | CASSEETQYF | TGTGCCAGCAGCGAAGAGACCCAGTACTTC
- | TRBD1 | TRBJ1-4 | TRBV5-1 | CASSLGQGGEKLFF | TGCGCCAGCAGCTTGGGACAGGGAGGTGAAAAACTGTTTTTT
- | - | TRBJ1-2 | TRBV7-2 | CASSYSTGSSWGYTF | TGTGCCAGCAGCTATAGTACAGGGTCTTCGTGGGGCTACACCTTC
- | TRBD2 | TRBJ2-7 | TRBV2 | CASRGLAHTSYEQYF | TGTGCCAGCAGGGGACTAGCGCATACGTCCTACGAGCAGTACTTC
- | TRBD2 | TRBJ2-7 | TRBV4-1 | CASSQTLTSGSRSYEQYF | TGCGCCAGCAGCCAGACCCTGACTAGCGGGAGTAGGTCCTACGAGCAGTACTTC
- | - | TRBJ2-5 | TRBV18 | CASSKQGSGQRQETQYF | TGTGCCAGCTCCAAGCAGGGCTCTGGACAGCGACAAGAGACCCAGTACTTC
- | TRBD2 | TRBJ2-1 | TRBV6-1 | CAGRLAGENGVEQFF | TGTGCCGGCCGACTAGCGGGAGAGAATGGGGTGGAGCAGTTCTTC
- | TRBD2 | TRBJ2-5 | TRBV5-4 | CASSLWGGQETQYF | TGTGCCAGCAGCTTGTGGGGGGGCCAAGAGACCCAGTACTTC
- | - | TRBJ2-1 | TRBV7-3 | CASSLMTETYNEQFF | TGTGCCAGCAGCTTAATGACTGAAACATACAATGAGCAGTTCTTC
- | TRBD1 | TRBJ2-7 | TRBV28 | CASIGTGSSYEQYF | TGTGCCAGCATAGGGACAGGGAGCTCCTACGAGCAGTACTTC
- | - | TRBJ1-1 | TRBV23-1 | CATEETGNTEAFF | TGCGCCACCGAAGAGACAGGGAACACTGAAGCTTTCTTT
few | TRBD2 | TRBJ2-5 | TRBV11-2 | CASPGTASGGQETQYF | TGTGCCAGCCCCGGTACAGCTAGCGGGGGTCAAGAGACCCAGTACTTC
few | TRBD1 | TRBJ1-4 | TRBV7-9 | CASSQAGTGEKLFF | TGTGCCAGCAGCCAGGCCGGGACAGGGGAAAAACTGTTTTTT
- | TRBD2 | TRBJ2-1 | TRBV2 | CASGGTISYNEQFF | TGTGCCAGCGGCGGGACTATATCCTACAATGAGCAGTTCTTC
- | - | TRBJ2-1 | TRBV4-2 | CASSQDGPDNEQFF | TGTGCCAGCAGCCAAGATGGCCCCGACAATGAGCAGTTCTTC